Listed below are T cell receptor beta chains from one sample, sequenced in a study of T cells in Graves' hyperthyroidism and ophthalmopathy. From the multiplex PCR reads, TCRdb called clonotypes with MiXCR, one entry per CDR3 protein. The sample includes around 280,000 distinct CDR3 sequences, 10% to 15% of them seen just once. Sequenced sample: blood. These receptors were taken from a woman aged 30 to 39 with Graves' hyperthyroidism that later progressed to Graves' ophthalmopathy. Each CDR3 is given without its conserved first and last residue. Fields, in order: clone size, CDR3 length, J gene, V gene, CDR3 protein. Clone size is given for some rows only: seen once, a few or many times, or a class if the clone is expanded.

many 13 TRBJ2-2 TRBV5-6 ASRLGSGRAGELF
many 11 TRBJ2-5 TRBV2 ASTGPASETQY
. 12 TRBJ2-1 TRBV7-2 ASSLVTSVPEQF
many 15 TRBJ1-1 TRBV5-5 ASSLDGQLRMNTEAF
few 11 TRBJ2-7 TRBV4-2 ASSHQTSTEQY
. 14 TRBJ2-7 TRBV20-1 SAQELSGLSSYEQY
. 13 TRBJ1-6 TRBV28 ASSPPDRGNSPLH
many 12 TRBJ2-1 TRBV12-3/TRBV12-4 ASSPLQGSNEQF
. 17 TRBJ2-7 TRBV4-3 ASSQEKDTSGRERDEQY
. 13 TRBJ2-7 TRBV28 ASSSLQGASYEQY
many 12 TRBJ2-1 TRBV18 ASSPGTGGHEQF
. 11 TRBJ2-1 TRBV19 ATSYGSYDEQF
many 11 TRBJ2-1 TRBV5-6 ASSLSLFYEQF
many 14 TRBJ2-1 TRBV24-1 ATSPGGLSSYNEQF
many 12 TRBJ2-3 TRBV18 ASSPPENTDTQY
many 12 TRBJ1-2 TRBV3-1 ASSQDWWSDGYT
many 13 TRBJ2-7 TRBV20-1 SATFFRDRGREQY
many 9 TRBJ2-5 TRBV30 AWTSGETQY
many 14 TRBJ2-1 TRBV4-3 ASSQDQGDYYNEQF
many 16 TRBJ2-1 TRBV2 ASSVTRDSGPIWNEQF
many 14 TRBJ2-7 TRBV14 ASSPRSRGGPIEQY
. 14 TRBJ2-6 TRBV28 ASGSKGSSGANVLT
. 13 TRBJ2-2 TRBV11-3 ASSPQGVGTGELF
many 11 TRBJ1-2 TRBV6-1 ASSPQGFRMWT
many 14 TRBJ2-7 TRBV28 ASSFPFAGAGYEQY
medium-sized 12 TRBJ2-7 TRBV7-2 ASSLGGQFNEQY
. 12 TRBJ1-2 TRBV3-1 ASSQDQGKNGYT
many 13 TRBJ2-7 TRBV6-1 ASSEVQEFGYEQY
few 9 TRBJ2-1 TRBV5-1 ASSGGTSDF
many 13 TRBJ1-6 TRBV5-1 ASSFGDRAESPLH